The next 21 T cell receptor beta chains were all read from a single sample in a study of cytotoxic CD8 clonotypes in ibrutinib-treated CLL. Here immunoSEQ multiplex PCR was the method, and the copy in TCRdb shows in-frame clones only, minus some. This sample has about 150,000 clones; 76% occur once, and the top ten carry roughly 4.7%. The source was PBMCs, collected after 24 months of ibrutinib treatment. The origin of the receptors is a human donor with chronic lymphocytic leukemia.

The gene calls are TRBV2 and TRBJ1-6, with TRBD1 matching 7 bases. The junction had 5 bases not matched to a gene; V was cut back by 1 base and J by 5 bases. The CDR3 runs to 16 residues. From germline, CDR1 is SNHLY and CDR2 FYNNEI. CDR3 DNA: TGTGCCAGCAGTGAAGAAGGAGGGGGCAATAATTCACCCCTCCACTTT. Translation: CASSEEGGGNNSPLHF.

CDR3: CASSLGEVTEAFF. CDR3 DNA: TGTGCCAGCAGCTTGGGGGAGGTGACTGAAGCTTTCTTT. V usage is TRBV11-2 and J usage is TRBJ1-1; D may be TRBD1 (5 bases). The germline V and J ends were trimmed by 3 bases and 5 bases, with 10 bases remaining between them. The CDR3 sequence is 13 residues long. Germline V gene lookup returns CDR1 SGHAT and CDR2 FQNNGV.

This clone was found a few times. The V call is TRBV9, the J call TRBJ2-7; 7 positions match TRBD1. V lost 3 bases and J lost 2; bases outside the gene matches: 8. The germline V gene encodes CDR1 SGDLS and CDR2 YYNGEE. This CDR3 comprises 15 residues. Written as DNA, the CDR3 is TGTGCCAGCAGCGCGGGACAGCCGATTACCTACGAGCAGTACTTC. It specifies CASSAGQPITYEQYF. The whole variable domain, filled in from reference TRBV9 and TRBJ2-7, reads DSGVTQTPKHLITATGQRVTLRCSPRSGDLSVYWYQQSLDQGLQFLIQYYNGEERAKGNILERFSAQQFPDLHSELNLSSLELGDSALYFCASSAGQPITYEQYFGPGTRLTVT.

J is TRBJ1-1 and V is TRBV28; D uncertain. Germline CDR1 MDHEN, CDR2 SYDVKM. V lost 5 bases, J lost 1 base, and 14 bases lay in between. The CDR3 has 15 residues. The CDR3 DNA follows: TGTGCCAGCAGTCCGCCCGGACTGACGAACACTGAAGCTTTCTTT. Translation: CASSPPGLTNTEAFF.

The CDR3 DNA reads TGTGCCAGCAGTTTATACCCCCCTTATAGAAACTCTGGGGCCAACGTCCTGACTTTC. This translates into CASSLYPPYRNSGANVLTF. V is TRBV27 and J is TRBJ2-6, with D uncertain. V dropped 1 base and J dropped 0 bases, with 16 bases sitting between them. Germline V lookup: CDR1 MNHEY, CDR2 SMNVEV (reference sequence). The CDR3 totals 19 residues.

The gene calls are TRBV7-9 and TRBJ1-1, with TRBD1 matching 7 bases. The CDR3 sequence is 15 residues long. Germline CDR1 SEHNR, CDR2 FQNEAQ (reference sequence). With 5 bases clipped from V and 1 base from J, the junction kept 7 bases outside the gene matches. This CDR3 is CASSPDRATNTEAFF. The DNA of the CDR3 is TGTGCCAGCAGCCCAGACAGGGCGACGAACACTGAAGCTTTCTTT.

V and J are TRBV18 and TRBJ2-5; D remains ambiguous. The germline V gene has CDR1 KGHSH and CDR2 LQKENI. Deletions cut 6 bases from V and 1 base from J, with 9 bases between. The CDR3 runs 13 residues. Written as DNA, the CDR3 is TGTGCCAGCTCCCCCCCGCCCCAAGAGACCCAGTACTTC. This codes for CASSPPPQETQYF.

CDR3 DNA: TGTGCCAGCAGTCCCGGGACAGAGCAGTACTTC. Encoded protein: CASSPGTEQYF. This chain uses TRBV28 with TRBJ2-7, with a tentative D call TRBD1 (6 bases). The germline V gene encodes CDR1 MDHEN and CDR2 SYDVKM. There are 11 residues in the CDR3. Trimming pared 5 bases from V and 7 bases from J, leaving 9 bases between.

This chain links TRBV30 with TRBJ1-6; a weak D match, TRBD1 (6 bases). This CDR3 contains 14 residues. CDR1 and CDR2 from the germline V gene are GTSNPN and SVGIG (reference sequence). V was clipped by 2 bases and J by 8 bases, with 13 bases between them. CDR3 nucleotide sequence: TGTGCCTGGAGTACGGGACATGGGGATTCACCCCTCCACTTT. Translating it yields CAWSTGHGDSPLHF.

The V call is TRBV5-1, the J call TRBJ2-1; no reliable D call. CDR1 SGHRS and CDR2 YFSETQ come from the germline V gene. The CDR3 is 12 residues long. V was pared by 4 bases and J by 8 bases, with 10 bases between. CDR3 in amino acids: CASSADLDEQFF. The CDR3, as DNA: TGCGCCAGCAGCGCGGACCTCGATGAGCAGTTCTTC.

The rearrangement joins TRBV11-2 to TRBJ2-1; 8 bases line up with TRBD2. Germline V gives CDR1 SGHAT, CDR2 FQNNGV. With 5 bases clipped from V and 5 bases from J, the junction kept 17 bases outside the gene matches. CDR3 length: 18 residues. CDR3 loop: CASSPRGGLAGPNNEQFF. For the CDR3, the DNA is TGTGCCAGCAGCCCCCGGGGTGGGCTAGCGGGTCCCAACAATGAGCAGTTCTTC.

The chain couples TRBV29-1 to TRBJ2-3, with 7 bases fitting TRBD1. V was clipped by 6 bases and J by 2 bases; unmatched bases: 8. CDR1 and CDR2 (germline): SQVTM, ANQGSEA. The CDR3 is 14 residues long. DNA of the CDR3: TGCAGCGTCAAACAGGGGTCCCCCACAGATACGCAGTATTTT. The encoded protein is CSVKQGSPTDTQYF.

This chain links TRBV5-4 with TRBJ1-2, with a tentative D call TRBD1 (6 bases). The germline V gene has CDR1 SGHNT and CDR2 YYREEE (reference sequence). Trimming pared 4 bases from V and 4 bases from J, leaving 17 bases between. The CDR3 is 15 amino acids. The CDR3 sequence: CASSPGGAPTYGYTF. CDR3 nucleotide sequence: TGTGCCAGCAGCCCGGGGGGGGCACCGACCTATGGCTACACCTTC.

Note on this clone: The same CDR3 arises from other DNA sequences in this sample as well. The V and J genes are TRBV5-6 and TRBJ2-7; D unclear. The V gene's germline CDR1 is SGHDT and CDR2 YYEEEE. Between the trimmed V and J ends, which lost 1 base and 0 bases, there was a span of 2 bases. This CDR3 has 12 residues. The CDR3 DNA is TGTGCCAGCAGCTTGTTCTCCTACGAGCAGTACTTC. It codes for CASSLFSYEQYF.

The V gene is TRBV14, the J gene TRBJ2-5, with D tentatively TRBD1 or TRBD2 (5 bases each). V dropped 1 base and J dropped 5 bases, with 17 bases sitting between them. Per the germline V gene, CDR1 is SGHDN and CDR2 is FVKESK. This CDR3 contains 16 residues. The CDR3 reads CASSQARTYEGETQYF. DNA of the CDR3: TGTGCCAGCAGCCAAGCGAGGACGTACGAGGGGGAGACCCAGTACTTC.

The chain uses TRBV4-3 and TRBJ1-1, with 7 bases fitting TRBD1. CDR3 length equals 15 residues. The junction had 10 bases not matched to a gene; V was cut back by 5 bases and J by 4 bases. The germline CDR1 and CDR2 sequences are LGHNA and YSLEER. The CDR3 protein is CASSAQGSGGTEAFF. CDR3 sequence (DNA): TGCGCCAGCAGCGCACAGGGGTCGGGGGGCACTGAAGCTTTCTTT.

By sample share, this clone is medium-sized (0.01 to 0.1%). This chain connects TRBV19 to TRBJ1-4; possibly TRBD1 for D (5 bases). V was pared by 6 bases and J by 7 bases, with 18 bases between. The CDR3 runs 15 residues. Germline V CDR1 and CDR2: LNHDA, SQIVND (reference sequence). The chain's CDR3 is CASRPGGRGGEKLFF. The CDR3, as DNA: TGTGCCAGTAGGCCCGGTGGGCGCGGGGGTGAAAAACTGTTTTTT. The whole variable domain, remainder taken from reference TRBV19 and TRBJ1-4, is DGGITQSPKYLFRKEGQNVTLSCEQNLNHDAMYWYRQDPGQGLRLIYYSQIVNDFQKGDIAEGYSVSREKKESFPLTVTSAQKNPTAFYLCASRPGGRGGEKLFFGSGTQLSVL.

The chain couples TRBV23-1 to TRBJ1-3; D is unresolved. TRBV23-1 is classed as an ORF, of uncertain function. The CDR3 sequence is 17 residues long. Trimming took off 3 bases at V and 2 bases at J, with 17 bases between the two ends. This CDR3 reads CASSHQDNPRAGNTIYF. The DNA of the CDR3 is TGCGCCAGCAGTCACCAGGATAATCCCCGCGCTGGAAACACCATATATTTT.

The chain has TRBV11-2 and TRBJ2-7, with D tentatively TRBD1 (5 bases). Germline-derived CDR1 and CDR2 are SGHAT and FQNNGV. The V end lost 1 base, the J end lost 0 bases, and 19 bases lay between the germline ends. The CDR3 spans 18 residues. The chain's CDR3 is CASSLGGPSADRSYEQYF. The CDR3 region has the DNA TGTGCCAGCAGCTTAGGGGGCCCTTCGGCGGACCGCTCCTACGAGCAGTACTTC.

V usage is TRBV18 and J usage is TRBJ1-2, with TRBD1 as a possible D gene (6 bases). Trimming stripped 8 bases from V and 1 base from J, with 14 bases between. The CDR3 has 14 amino acids. Per germline, CDR1 KGHSH and CDR2 LQKENI. DNA for the CDR3: TGTGCCAGCACACAGGGATCGGATAACTATGGCTACACCTTC. Encoded protein: CASTQGSDNYGYTF. Complete variable domain (other parts from reference TRBV18 and TRBJ1-2): NAGVMQNPRHLVRRRGQEARLRCSPMKGHSHVYWYRQLPEEGLKFMVYLQKENIIDESGMPKERFSAEFPKEGPSILRIQQVVRGDSAAYFCASTQGSDNYGYTFGSGTRLTVV.

V gene TRBV30 combines with J gene TRBJ1-6; D is ambiguous. The CDR3 runs to 16 residues. CDR1 is GTSNPN, CDR2 SVGIG, per germline (reference sequence). The germline V and J ends were trimmed by 4 bases and 6 bases, with 19 bases remaining between them. Here the CDR3 DNA reads TGTGCCTGGATGACCGGAGGAGGCAGGCTTAATTCACCCCTCCACTTT. The encoded protein is CAWMTGGGRLNSPLHF.